A single T cell receptor (beta chain) is shown here with its context. TCRdb reprocessed the 5' RACE reads with MiXCR, giving one entry per CDR3 protein. Altogether 63,000 or so distinct CDR3 sequences are present, around 15% being singletons, with the ten largest covering approximately 4.8%. This specimen belongs to a study of T cells of healthy individuals. V was clipped by 0 bases and J by 2 bases, with 10 bases between them. Germline V gene lookup returns CDR1 LGHNA and CDR2 YSLEER. This CDR3 spans 15 amino acids. The V gene is TRBV4-3, the J gene TRBJ1-1; D is unclear. The TCR originated in a human donor in good health. CDR3: CASSQDQRINTEAFF. The CDR3 DNA reads TGCGCCAGCAGCCAAGATCAGCGGATTAACACTGAAGCTTTCTTT.